The clone carrying this TCR beta chain was counted many times. Antigen specificity is unknown. This entry comes from a study of read filtering for tumor transcriptome and immune sequencing. Study-level background: Mean patient age was roughly 70 years, range about 47 to 85; approximately 17 male, 14 female. By R-ISS, stages I, II and III held around 8, 15 and 7 patients. TCR-mapped reads were about 4.05 to 11 million with IR-seq versus about 85 to 1,300 with RNA-seq. Study findings and constraints: In IR-seq, single-read clonotypes were approximately 83% of clonotypes but approximately 4% of reads.

The CDR3 sequence is 15 residues long. The V and J ends lost 3 bases and 3 bases, in that order; junction bases with no gene match: 6. Germline V CDR1 and CDR2: SGHNT, YYREEE (reference sequence). The library was built from roughly 400 ng RNA with molecular barcoded adaptors for alpha/delta and beta/gamma chains. TCRdb used MiXCR to reprocess the reads, holding one entry per CDR3 protein. The data contain more than 70,000 distinct CDR3 sequences, 20% to 25% of them seen just once; the ten biggest clones take up over 9.5%. The sequenced sample was a population of CD138-negative cells sorted from bone marrow. This chain connects TRBV5-4 to TRBJ2-1; 7 nucleotides match TRBD1. This clonotype originated in a donor older than 35 with multiple myeloma. For the CDR3, the DNA is TGTGCCAGCAGCTCCGGGGACAGATTCTACAATGAGCAGTTCTTC. This translates into CASSSGDRFYNEQFF.